This TCR beta chain derives from a study of T cell responses to AZD1222 COVID-19 vaccine. Produced via immunoSEQ multiplex PCR; TCRdb's table is partial and in-frame only. The top ten clones hold over 1.1% of a sample with about 150,000 clones, roughly nine tenths of them seen once. The clonotype comes from an adult in good health. The source material was peripheral blood, sampled on day 0 of AZD1222 vaccination.

The CDR3 bases are TGTGCCAGCAGCCTACGCACAGATACGCAGTATTTT. Its protein product is CASSLRTDTQYF. The chain carries TRBV5-6 and TRBJ2-3; D not resolved. CDR1 and CDR2 (germline): SGHDT, YYEEEE. The CDR3 sequence is 12 residues long. The V end was cut by 4 bases, the J end by 1 base, with 4 bases between.